The clone carrying this T cell receptor beta chain was seen many times. The antigen remains undetermined. Inclusion characteristics of ophthalmopathy patients comprised a Clinical Activity Score of at least 3, a NOSPECS grade of at least 4, and duration under 3 months. This sample was taken from a study of T cells in Graves' hyperthyroidism and ophthalmopathy. Overall study results and limits: Ophthalmopathy was identified by the model a median 6.5 months ahead of onset.

The CDR3 extends over 12 amino acids. Per the germline V gene, CDR1 is DFQATT and CDR2 is SNEGSKA (reference sequence). V shed 4 bases and J shed 10 bases, with 14 bases lying between them. The CDR3 regions of TCR beta were amplified from RNA transcripts. Researchers ran a first-round RT-PCR on the TCR CDR3 using the HTBI primer set. TCRdb reprocessed the multiplex PCR reads via MiXCR and lists one record per CDR3 protein. The table has approximately 300,000 distinct CDR3 sequences, around 15% seen once; the top ten hold 55% to 60%. This receptor was obtained from a woman in her sixties with Graves' ophthalmopathy. The sample was blood. The rearrangement uses TRBV20-1 and TRBJ2-1; D may be TRBD1 (5 bases). CDR3 in DNA: TGCAGTGCTACCTTCCGCCCAGGGGAGCAGTTCTTC. Translated, it gives CSATFRPGEQFF.